This T cell receptor beta chain derives from a study of cytomegalovirus exposure and HLA in healthy donors. General study points: Earlier analysis found most TCR beta V segments productive about 90% or about 30% of the time. It was reported that TCR beta sequences correctly inferred the HLA-A and HLA-B alleles for most subjects.

Despite likely unrecorded immune exposures, the donors were nominally healthy at the time of sampling. Worth noting for this clone: What it recognizes is unknown.

CDR3 size: 13 residues. V was pared by 4 bases and J by 5 bases, with 1 base of the junction left unmatched. Looked up from germline, CDR1 is SQVTM and CDR2 is ANQGSEA. Both 60 Vbeta primers and 13 Jbeta primers went into the PCR. Profiling relied on immunoSEQ multiplex PCR, and the TCRdb table lists in-frame clones only, not all of them. Found here are approximately 110,000 clones, 73% of them singletons; the top ten hold roughly 0.87%. Sequenced sample: PBMCs. This TCR came from a woman aged 25 to 39 in good health and CMV-seronegative. The chain combines TRBV29-1 with TRBJ2-2, with 10 positions matching TRBD1. The DNA of the CDR3 is TGCAGCGTTGGACAGGGGGCTACCGGGGAGCTGTTTTTT. Translated: CSVGQGATGELFF.